This T cell receptor beta chain appears in the sequencing data of a study of cytotoxic CD8 clonotypes in ibrutinib-treated CLL. In the study overall: Response material was collected after a median around 12 months of treatment, range 6 to 36. When averaged across all of the samples, the counts came to 200,000 to 300,000 productive templates and 85,000 to 95,000 productive rearrangements.

Generated by immunoSEQ multiplex PCR, the TCRdb table keeps only in-frame clones and is missing some. The repertoire holds under 300,000 clones, with approximately 79% as singletons. V lost 5 bases and J lost 0; bases outside the gene matches: 6. Per the germline V gene, CDR1 is SEHNR and CDR2 is FQNEAQ (reference sequence). The CDR3 runs to 15 residues. The clonotype was recovered from a human donor with chronic lymphocytic leukemia. V is TRBV7-9 and J is TRBJ2-5; 7 bases are a match to TRBD1. The sample consisted of PBMCs, taken at disease progression, from a patient treated with ibrutinib. The CDR3 is CASSGTGAHQETQYF. CDR3 nucleotides: TGTGCCAGCAGCGGAACAGGGGCACACCAAGAGACCCAGTACTTC.